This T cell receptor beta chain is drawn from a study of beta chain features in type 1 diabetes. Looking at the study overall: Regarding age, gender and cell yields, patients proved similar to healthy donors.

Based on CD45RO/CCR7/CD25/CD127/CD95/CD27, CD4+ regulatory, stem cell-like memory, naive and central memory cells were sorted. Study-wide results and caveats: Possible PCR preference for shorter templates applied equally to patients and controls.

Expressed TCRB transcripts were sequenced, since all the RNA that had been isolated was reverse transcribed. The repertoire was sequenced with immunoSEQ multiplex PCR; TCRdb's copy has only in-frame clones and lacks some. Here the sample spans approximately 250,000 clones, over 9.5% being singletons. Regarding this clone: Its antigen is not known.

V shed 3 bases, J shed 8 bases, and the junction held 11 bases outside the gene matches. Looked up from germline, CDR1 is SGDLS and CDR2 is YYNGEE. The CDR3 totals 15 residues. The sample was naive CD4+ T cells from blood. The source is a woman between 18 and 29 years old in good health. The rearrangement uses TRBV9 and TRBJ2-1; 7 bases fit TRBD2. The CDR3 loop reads CASSAGASGTYEQFF. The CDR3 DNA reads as TGTGCCAGCAGCGCCGGGGCGAGCGGGACCTATGAGCAGTTCTTC.